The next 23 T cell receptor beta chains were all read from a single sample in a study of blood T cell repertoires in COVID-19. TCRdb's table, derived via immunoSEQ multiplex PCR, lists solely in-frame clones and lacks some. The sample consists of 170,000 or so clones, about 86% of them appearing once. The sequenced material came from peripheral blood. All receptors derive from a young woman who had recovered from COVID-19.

The CDR3 sequence: CASSGTGSGPTGELFF. In DNA form, the CDR3 reads TGTGCCAGCAGCGGAACGGGTTCTGGTCCCACCGGGGAGCTGTTTTTT. This sequence joins TRBV5-4 and TRBJ2-2; D is uncertain. V lost 4 bases, J lost 4 bases, and 17 bases lay in between. Looked up from germline, CDR1 is SGHNT and CDR2 is YYREEE (reference sequence). The CDR3 sequence is 16 residues long.

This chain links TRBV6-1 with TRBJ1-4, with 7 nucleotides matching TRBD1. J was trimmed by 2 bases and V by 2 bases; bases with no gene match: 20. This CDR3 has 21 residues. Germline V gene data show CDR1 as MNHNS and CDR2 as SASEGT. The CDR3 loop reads CASSESTPLTGRISTNEKLFF. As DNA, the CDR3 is TGTGCCAGCAGTGAATCAACCCCTTTGACAGGGCGTATCTCCACTAATGAAAAACTGTTTTTT.

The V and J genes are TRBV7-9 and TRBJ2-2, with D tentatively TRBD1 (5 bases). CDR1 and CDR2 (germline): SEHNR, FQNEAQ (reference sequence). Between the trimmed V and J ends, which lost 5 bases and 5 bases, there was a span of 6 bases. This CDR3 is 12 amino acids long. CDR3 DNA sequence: TGTGCCAGCAGCCAGGGTACCGGGGAGCTGTTTTTT. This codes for CASSQGTGELFF.

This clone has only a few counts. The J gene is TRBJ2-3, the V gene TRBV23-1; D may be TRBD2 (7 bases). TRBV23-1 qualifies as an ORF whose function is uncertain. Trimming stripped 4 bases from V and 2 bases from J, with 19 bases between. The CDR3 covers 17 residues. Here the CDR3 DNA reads TGCGCCAGCAGTCCGTCCGGCGGGGGCCGAATCACAGATACGCAGTATTTT. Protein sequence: CASSPSGGGRITDTQYF.

This CDR3 is CASSVLRQTNYGYTF. The CDR3 DNA follows: TGTGCCAGCAGTGTGCTGCGACAGACTAACTATGGCTACACCTTC. V is TRBV2 and J is TRBJ1-2, with a possible D match to TRBD1 (5 bases). The CDR3 covers 15 residues. V shed 4 bases and J shed 0 bases, with 12 bases lying between them. From germline, CDR1 is SNHLY and CDR2 FYNNEI.

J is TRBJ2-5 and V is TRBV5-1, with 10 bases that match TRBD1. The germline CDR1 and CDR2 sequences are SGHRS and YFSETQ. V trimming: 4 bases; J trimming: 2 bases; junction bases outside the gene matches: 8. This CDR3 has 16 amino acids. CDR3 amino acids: CASSVPGTGAQETQYF. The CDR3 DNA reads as TGCGCCAGCAGCGTACCCGGGACAGGGGCTCAAGAGACCCAGTACTTC.

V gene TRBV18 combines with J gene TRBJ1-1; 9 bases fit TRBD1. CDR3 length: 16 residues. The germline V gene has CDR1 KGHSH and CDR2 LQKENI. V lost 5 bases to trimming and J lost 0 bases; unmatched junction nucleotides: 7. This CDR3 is CASSSLTGGMNTEAFF. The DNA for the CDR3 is TGTGCCAGCTCATCGTTGACAGGGGGGATGAACACTGAAGCTTTCTTT.

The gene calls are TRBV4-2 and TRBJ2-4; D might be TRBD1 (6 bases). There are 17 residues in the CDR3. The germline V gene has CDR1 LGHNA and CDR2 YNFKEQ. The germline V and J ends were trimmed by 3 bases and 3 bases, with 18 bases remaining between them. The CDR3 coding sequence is TGTGCCAGCAGCCACCCGGGACACTCCTCCGTCAAAAACATTCAGTACTTC. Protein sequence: CASSHPGHSSVKNIQYF.

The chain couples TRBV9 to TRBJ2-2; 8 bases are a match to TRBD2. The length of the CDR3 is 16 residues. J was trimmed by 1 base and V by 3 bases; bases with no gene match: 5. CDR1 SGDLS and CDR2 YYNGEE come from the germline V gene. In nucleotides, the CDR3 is TGTGCCAGCAGCGCTCGACTAGCGCAGAACACCGGGGAGCTGTTTTTT. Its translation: CASSARLAQNTGELFF.

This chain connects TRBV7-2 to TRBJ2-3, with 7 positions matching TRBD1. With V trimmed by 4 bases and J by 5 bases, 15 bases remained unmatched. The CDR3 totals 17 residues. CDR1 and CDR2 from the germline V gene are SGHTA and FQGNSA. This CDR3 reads CASSWESDRAGGDTQYF. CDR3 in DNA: TGTGCCAGCAGCTGGGAATCCGACAGGGCGGGCGGAGATACGCAGTATTTT. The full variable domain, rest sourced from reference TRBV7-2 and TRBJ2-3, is GAGVSQSPSNKVTEKGKDVELRCDPISGHTALYWYRQSLGQGLEFLIYFQGNSAPDKSGLPSDRFSAERTGGSVSTLTIQRTQQEDSAVYLCASSWESDRAGGDTQYFGPGTRLTVL.

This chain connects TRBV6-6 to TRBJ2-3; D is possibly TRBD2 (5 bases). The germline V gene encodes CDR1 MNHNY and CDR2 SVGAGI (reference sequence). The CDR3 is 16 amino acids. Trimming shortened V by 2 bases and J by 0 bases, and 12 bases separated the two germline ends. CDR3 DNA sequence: TGTGCCAGCAGTTACCTAGGGAGATCTAGCACAGATACGCAGTATTTT. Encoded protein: CASSYLGRSSTDTQYF.

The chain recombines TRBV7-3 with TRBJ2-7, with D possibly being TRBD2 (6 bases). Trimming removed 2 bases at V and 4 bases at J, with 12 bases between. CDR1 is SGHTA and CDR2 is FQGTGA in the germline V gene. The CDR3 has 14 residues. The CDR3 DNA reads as TGTGCCAGCAGCTTACACAGCGGGCCTTACGAGCAGTACTTC. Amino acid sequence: CASSLHSGPYEQYF. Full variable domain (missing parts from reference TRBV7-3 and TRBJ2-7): GAGVSQTPSNKVTEKGKYVELRCDPISGHTALYWYRQSLGQGPEFLIYFQGTGAADDSGLPNDRFFAVRPEGSVSTLKIQRTERGDSAVYLCASSLHSGPYEQYFGPGTRLTVT.

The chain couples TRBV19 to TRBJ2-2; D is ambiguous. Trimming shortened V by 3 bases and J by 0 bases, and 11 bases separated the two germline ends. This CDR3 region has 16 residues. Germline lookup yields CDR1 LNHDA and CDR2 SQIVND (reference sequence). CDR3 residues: CASSIRQQTNTGELFF. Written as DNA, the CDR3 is TGTGCCAGTAGTATCCGTCAACAGACGAACACCGGGGAGCTGTTTTTT.

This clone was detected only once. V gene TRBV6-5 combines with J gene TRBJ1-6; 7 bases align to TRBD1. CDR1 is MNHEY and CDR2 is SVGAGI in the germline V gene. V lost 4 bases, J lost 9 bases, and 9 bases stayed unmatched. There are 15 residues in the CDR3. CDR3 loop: CASSSLQGRSSPLHF. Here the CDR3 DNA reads TGTGCCAGCAGTTCCTTACAGGGGAGGAGTTCACCCCTCCACTTT.

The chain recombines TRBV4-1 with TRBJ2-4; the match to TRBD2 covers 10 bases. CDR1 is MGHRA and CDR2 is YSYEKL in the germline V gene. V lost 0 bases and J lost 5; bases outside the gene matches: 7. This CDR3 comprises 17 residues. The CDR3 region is CASSQDGLAGVQNIQYF. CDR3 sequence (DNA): TGCGCCAGCAGCCAAGACGGGCTAGCGGGAGTCCAAAACATTCAGTACTTC.

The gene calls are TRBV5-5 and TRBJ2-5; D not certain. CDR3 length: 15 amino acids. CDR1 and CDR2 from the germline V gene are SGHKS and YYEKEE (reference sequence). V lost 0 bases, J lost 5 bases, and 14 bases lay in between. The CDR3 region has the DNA TGTGCCAGCAGCTTGGCCGGTGGTCCCCTCGAGACCCAGTACTTC. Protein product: CASSLAGGPLETQYF.

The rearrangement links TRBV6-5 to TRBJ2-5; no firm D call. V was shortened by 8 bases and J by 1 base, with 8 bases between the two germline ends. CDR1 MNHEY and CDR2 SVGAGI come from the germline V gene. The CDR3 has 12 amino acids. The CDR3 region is CASGRGQETQYF. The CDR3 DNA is TGTGCCAGCGGCCGAGGCCAAGAGACCCAGTACTTC.

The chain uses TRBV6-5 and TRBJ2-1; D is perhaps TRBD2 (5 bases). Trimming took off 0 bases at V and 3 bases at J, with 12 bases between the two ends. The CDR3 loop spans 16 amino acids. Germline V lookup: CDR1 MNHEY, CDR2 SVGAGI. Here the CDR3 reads CASSYSGVVDYNEQFF. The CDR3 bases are TGTGCCAGCAGTTACTCCGGGGTAGTAGACTACAATGAGCAGTTCTTC.

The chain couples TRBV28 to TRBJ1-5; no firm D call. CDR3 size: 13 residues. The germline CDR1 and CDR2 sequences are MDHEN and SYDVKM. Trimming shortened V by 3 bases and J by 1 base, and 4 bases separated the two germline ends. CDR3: CASSFVSNQPQHF. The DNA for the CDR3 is TGTGCCAGCAGTTTTGTAAGCAATCAGCCCCAGCATTTT.

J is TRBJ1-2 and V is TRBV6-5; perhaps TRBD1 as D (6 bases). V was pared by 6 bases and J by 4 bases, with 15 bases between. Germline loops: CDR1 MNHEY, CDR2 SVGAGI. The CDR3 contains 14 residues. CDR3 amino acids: CASRTNGQPYGYTF. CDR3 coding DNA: TGTGCCAGCAGAACAAACGGACAGCCCTATGGCTACACCTTC.

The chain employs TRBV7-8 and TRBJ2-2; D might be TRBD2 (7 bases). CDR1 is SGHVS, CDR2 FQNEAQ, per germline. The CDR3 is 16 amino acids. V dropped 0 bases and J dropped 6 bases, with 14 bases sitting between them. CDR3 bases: TGTGCCAGCAGCTTAGCGGGGGGGCGGTCGTCCGGGGAGCTGTTTTTT. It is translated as CASSLAGGRSSGELFF.

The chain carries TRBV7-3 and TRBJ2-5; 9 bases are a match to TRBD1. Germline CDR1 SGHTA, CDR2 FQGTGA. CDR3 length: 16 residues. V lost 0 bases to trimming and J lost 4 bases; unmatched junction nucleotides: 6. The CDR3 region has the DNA TGTGCCAGCAGCTTAACAACAGGGGGCCTTGTAGAGACCCAGTACTTC. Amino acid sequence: CASSLTTGGLVETQYF.

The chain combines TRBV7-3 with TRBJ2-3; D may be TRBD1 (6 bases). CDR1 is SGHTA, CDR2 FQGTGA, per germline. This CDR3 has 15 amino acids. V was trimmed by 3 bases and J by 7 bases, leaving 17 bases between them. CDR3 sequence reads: CASSFRQESVNTQYF. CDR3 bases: TGTGCCAGCAGCTTCCGACAGGAGTCGGTAAATACGCAGTATTTT.